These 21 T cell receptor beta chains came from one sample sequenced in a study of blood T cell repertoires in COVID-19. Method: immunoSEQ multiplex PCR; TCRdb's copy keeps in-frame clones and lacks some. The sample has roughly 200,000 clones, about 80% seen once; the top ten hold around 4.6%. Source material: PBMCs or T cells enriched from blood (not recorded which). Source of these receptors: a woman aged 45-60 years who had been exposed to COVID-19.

The CDR3 nucleotides read TGTGCCAGCAGCCCATCTCTCGGACAGACTCCGGCTAGCTCCTACAATGAGCAGTTCTTC. This sequence encodes CASSPSLGQTPASSYNEQFF. This chain connects TRBV7-3 to TRBJ2-1; D perhaps matches TRBD1 (6 bases). Per germline, CDR1 SGHTA and CDR2 FQGTGA. The ends were cut back, 5 bases at V and 0 bases at J, with 26 bases in the middle. The CDR3 has 20 residues.

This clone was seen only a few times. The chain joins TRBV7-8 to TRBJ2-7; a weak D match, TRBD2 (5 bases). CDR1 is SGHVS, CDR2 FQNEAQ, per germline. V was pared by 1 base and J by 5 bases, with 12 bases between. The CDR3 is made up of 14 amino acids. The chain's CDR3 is CASSLGRRLNEQYF. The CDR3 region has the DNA TGTGCCAGCAGCTTAGGACGGAGGCTGAACGAGCAGTACTTC.

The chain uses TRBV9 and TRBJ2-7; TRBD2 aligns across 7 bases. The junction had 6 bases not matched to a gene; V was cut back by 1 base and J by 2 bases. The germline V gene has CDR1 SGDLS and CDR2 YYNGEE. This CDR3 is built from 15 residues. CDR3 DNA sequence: TGTGCCAGCAGCGTACGGGGGGACCCTCCCTACGAGCAGTACTTC. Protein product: CASSVRGDPPYEQYF.

This CDR3 reads CASKSSKQETQYF. As DNA, the CDR3 is TGTGCCAGCAAATCTAGCAAACAAGAGACCCAGTACTTC. The chain joins TRBV2 to TRBJ2-5; perhaps TRBD2 as D (5 bases). CDR3 length: 13 amino acids. Germline V gene lookup returns CDR1 SNHLY and CDR2 FYNNEI. V was trimmed by 7 bases and J by 2 bases, leaving 11 bases between them.

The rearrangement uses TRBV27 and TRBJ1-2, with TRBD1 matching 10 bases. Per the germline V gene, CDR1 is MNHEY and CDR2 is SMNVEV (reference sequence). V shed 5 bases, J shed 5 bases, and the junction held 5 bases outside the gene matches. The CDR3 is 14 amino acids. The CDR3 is CASSVKGQGYGYTF. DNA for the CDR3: TGTGCCAGCAGTGTCAAGGGACAGGGGTATGGCTACACCTTC.

CDR3 sequence reads: CAWGFNSYGYTF. The CDR3 DNA reads TGTGCCTGGGGGTTCAACAGCTATGGCTACACCTTC. This rearrangement joins TRBV30 to TRBJ1-2; D uncertain. Deletions cut 5 bases from V and 4 bases from J, with 11 bases between. The V gene's germline CDR1 is GTSNPN and CDR2 SVGIG (reference sequence). The CDR3 consists of 12 residues. Using reference TRBV30 and TRBJ1-2 for the parts outside the CDR3, the full variable domain is SQTIHQWPATLVQPVGSPLSLECTVEGTSNPNLYWYRQAAGRGLQLLFYSVGIGQISSEVPQNLSASRPQDRQFILSSKKLLLSDSGFYLCAWGFNSYGYTFGSGTRLTVV.

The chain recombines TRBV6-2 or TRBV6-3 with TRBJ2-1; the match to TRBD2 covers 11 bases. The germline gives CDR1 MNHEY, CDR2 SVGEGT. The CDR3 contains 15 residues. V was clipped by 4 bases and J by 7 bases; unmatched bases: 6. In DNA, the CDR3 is TGTGCCAGCAGTTCTCTAGCGGGGGGCATGAATGAGCAGTTCTTC. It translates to CASSSLAGGMNEQFF.

CDR3 sequence reads: CASTQAGGHTEAFF. The CDR3 bases are TGTGCCAGCACCCAGGCAGGAGGGCACACTGAAGCTTTCTTT. This chain joins TRBV6-5 and TRBJ1-1; no clear D. Deletions cut 7 bases from V and 3 bases from J, with 15 bases between. Germline assignment: CDR1 MNHEY and CDR2 SVGAGI. CDR3 length: 14 residues.

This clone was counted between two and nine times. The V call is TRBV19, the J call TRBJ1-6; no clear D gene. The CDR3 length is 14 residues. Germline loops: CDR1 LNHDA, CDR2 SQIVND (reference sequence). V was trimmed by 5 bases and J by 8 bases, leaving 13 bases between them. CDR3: CASSLVFTDSPLHF. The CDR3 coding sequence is TGTGCCAGTAGTCTGGTCTTTACGGATTCACCCCTCCACTTT.

CDR3 nucleotides: TGTGCCAGTAGTCCCCCAGGCCTCTCCTACAATGAGCAGTTCTTC. Translated: CASSPPGLSYNEQFF. The chain is built from TRBV19 and TRBJ2-1; D is undetermined. Per the germline V gene, CDR1 is LNHDA and CDR2 is SQIVND (reference sequence). The CDR3 has 15 residues. The V end lost 5 bases, the J end lost 0 bases, and 11 bases lay between the germline ends.

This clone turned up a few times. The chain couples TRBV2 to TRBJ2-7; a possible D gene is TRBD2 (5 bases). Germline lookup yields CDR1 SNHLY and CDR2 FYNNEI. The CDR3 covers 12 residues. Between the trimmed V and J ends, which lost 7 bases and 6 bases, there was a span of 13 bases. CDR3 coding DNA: TGTGCCAGCACTCTAGCCTCCCTCGAGCAGTACTTC. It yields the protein CASTLASLEQYF.

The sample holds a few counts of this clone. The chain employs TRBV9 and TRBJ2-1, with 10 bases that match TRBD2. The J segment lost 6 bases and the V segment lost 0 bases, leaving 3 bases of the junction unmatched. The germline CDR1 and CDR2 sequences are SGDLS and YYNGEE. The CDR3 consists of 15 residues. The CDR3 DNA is TGTGCCAGCAGCGTAGGCGGGACTAGCGCCAATGAGCAGTTCTTC. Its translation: CASSVGGTSANEQFF.

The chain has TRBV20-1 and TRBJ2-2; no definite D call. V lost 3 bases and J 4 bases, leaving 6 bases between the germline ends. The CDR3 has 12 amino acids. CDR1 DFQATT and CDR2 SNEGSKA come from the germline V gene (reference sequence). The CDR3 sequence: CSASMSTGELFF. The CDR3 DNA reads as TGCAGTGCTAGTATGAGCACCGGGGAGCTGTTTTTT.

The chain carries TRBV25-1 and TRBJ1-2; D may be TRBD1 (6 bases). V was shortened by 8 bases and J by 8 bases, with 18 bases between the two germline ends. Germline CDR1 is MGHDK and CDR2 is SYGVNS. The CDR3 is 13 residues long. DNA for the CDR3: TGTGCCAGCGGAGGGAGGGGGGGAAAAGGCTACACCTTC. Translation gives CASGGRGGKGYTF.

The CDR3 protein is CASREPGQVNTEAFF. In DNA form, the CDR3 reads TGTGCCAGCAGAGAACCGGGACAGGTGAACACTGAAGCTTTCTTT. V gene TRBV28 combines with J gene TRBJ1-1, with 8 bases identical to TRBD1. The V gene's germline CDR1 is MDHEN and CDR2 SYDVKM. Trimming at V came to 6 bases and at J to 0 bases, leaving 6 bases not matched to a gene. The CDR3 contains 15 residues.

CDR3 DNA: TGTGCCAGTAGTCCCCCGGGGGGGCGCTACACCTTC. It codes for CASSPPGGRYTF. This chain uses TRBV19 with TRBJ1-2, with a possible D match to TRBD1 (6 bases). This CDR3 is 12 amino acids long. Per the germline V gene, CDR1 is LNHDA and CDR2 is SQIVND (reference sequence). V was trimmed by 5 bases and J by 9 bases, leaving 13 bases between them.

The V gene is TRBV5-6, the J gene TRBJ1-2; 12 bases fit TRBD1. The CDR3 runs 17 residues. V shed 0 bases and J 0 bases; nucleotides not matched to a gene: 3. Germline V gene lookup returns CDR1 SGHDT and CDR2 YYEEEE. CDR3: CASSLAGQGATNYGYTF. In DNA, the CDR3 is TGTGCCAGCAGCTTGGCGGGACAGGGGGCAACTAACTATGGCTACACCTTC.

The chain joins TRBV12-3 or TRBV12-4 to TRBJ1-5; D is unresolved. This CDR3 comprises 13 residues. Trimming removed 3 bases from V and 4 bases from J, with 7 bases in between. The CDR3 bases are TGTGCCAGCAGTTTGGAGCCAAATCAGCCCCAGCATTTT. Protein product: CASSLEPNQPQHF.

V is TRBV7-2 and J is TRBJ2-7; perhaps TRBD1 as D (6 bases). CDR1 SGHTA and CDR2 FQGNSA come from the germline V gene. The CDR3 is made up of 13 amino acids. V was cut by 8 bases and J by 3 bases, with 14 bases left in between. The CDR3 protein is CASWGPSSYEQYF. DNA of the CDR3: TGTGCCAGCTGGGGGCCCTCGAGCTACGAGCAGTACTTC.

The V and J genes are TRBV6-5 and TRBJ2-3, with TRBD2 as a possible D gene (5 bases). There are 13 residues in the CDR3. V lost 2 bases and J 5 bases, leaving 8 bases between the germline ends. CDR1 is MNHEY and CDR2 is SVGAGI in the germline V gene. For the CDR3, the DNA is TGTGCCAGCAGTTACCCGGGAAAAGATACGCAGTATTTT. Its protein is CASSYPGKDTQYF.

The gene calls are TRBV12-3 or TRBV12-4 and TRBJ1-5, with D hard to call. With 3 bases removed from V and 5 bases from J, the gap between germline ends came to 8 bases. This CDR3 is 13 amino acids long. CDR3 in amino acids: CASSLAGYQPQHF. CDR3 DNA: TGTGCCAGCAGTTTGGCAGGTTATCAGCCCCAGCATTTT.